The T cell receptor beta chain under discussion was sequenced for a study of OX40 agonist ivuxolimab in advanced cancers. Clones were sequenced by immunoSEQ multiplex PCR, and TCRdb holds only the in-frame ones, with some missing. The table records 75,000 to 95,000 clones, about 90% of them present only once. Blood draws occurred at baseline, cycle 4 day 1, and cycle 7 day 1. Study-level findings and limits: Certain nonresponding patients likewise had low normalized T-cell clonal expansion.

Trimming took 4 bases from V and 4 from J; bases not matched to a gene: 23. Germline CDR1 reads SGDLS; CDR2 reads YYNGEE. There are 21 residues in the CDR3. Regarding this clone: Its antigen is unknown.

This TCR was recovered from an adult with an advanced solid tumor such as melanoma, head and neck, liver or kidney cancer. Sample: CD4+ or CD8+ T cells sorted from blood, taken in a trial of the OX40 agonist ivuxolimab. The V and J genes are TRBV9 and TRBJ2-1; 10 nucleotides agree with TRBD2. The CDR3 loop reads CASSPLGSSGGLPIPYNEQFF. In DNA form, the CDR3 reads TGTGCCAGCAGCCCTCTCGGTAGTAGCGGGGGGTTACCGATCCCTTACAATGAGCAGTTCTTC.